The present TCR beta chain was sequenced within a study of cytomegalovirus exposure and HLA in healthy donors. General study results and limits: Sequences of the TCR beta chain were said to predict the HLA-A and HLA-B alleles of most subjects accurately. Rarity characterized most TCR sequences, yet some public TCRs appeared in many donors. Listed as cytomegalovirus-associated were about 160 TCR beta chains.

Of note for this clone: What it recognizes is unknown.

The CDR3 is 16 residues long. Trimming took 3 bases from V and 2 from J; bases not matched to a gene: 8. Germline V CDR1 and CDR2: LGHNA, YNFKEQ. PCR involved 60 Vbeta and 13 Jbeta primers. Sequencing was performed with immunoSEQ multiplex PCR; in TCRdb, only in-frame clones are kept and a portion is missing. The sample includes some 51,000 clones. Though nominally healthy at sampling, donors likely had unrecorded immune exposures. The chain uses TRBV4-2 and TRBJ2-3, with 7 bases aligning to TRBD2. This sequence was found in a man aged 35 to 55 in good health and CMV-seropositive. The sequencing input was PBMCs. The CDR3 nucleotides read TGTGCCAGCAGCCAGGACGGGACTACCCCCACAGATACGCAGTATTTT. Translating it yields CASSQDGTTPTDTQYF.